This TCR beta chain originates from a study of cytomegalovirus exposure and HLA in healthy donors. Study context: Of about 400 genotyped donors, roughly 80% clustered with self-reported Caucasian donors.

Amplification used 60 Vbeta primers and 13 Jbeta primers. The data were produced by immunoSEQ multiplex PCR, yet TCRdb's version contains in-frame clones alone and is incomplete. Altogether over 150,000 clones are present, around 90% being singletons, with the ten largest covering over 0.8%. The ends were cut back, 1 base at V and 5 bases at J, with 9 bases in the middle. This CDR3 spans 13 amino acids. Germline CDR1 reads SEHNR; CDR2 reads FQNEAQ (reference sequence). Among the donors, all were healthy bone marrow donors. Sequencing was performed on PBMCs. The sequence was collected from a woman aged 30 to 39 in good health and CMV-seronegative. The J gene is TRBJ2-7, the V gene TRBV7-9, with D maybe TRBD2 (5 bases). The CDR3 region has the DNA TGTGCCAGCAGCTTAGGGGCCGGGGACGAGCAGTACTTC. Its protein product is CASSLGAGDEQYF.